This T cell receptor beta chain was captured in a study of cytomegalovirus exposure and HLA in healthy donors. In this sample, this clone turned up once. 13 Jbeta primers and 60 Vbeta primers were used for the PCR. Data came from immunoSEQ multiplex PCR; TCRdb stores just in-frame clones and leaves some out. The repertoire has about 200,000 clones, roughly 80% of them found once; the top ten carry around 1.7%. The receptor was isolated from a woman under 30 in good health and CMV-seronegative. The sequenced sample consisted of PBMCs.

Written as DNA, the CDR3 is TGTGCCAGCAGTTCCGGACAGAGCTACGAGCAGTACTTC. Translating it yields CASSSGQSYEQYF. This chain links TRBV27 with TRBJ2-7, with a possible D match to TRBD1 (6 bases). V was pared by 4 bases and J by 3 bases, with 10 bases between. CDR1 and CDR2 (germline): MNHEY, SMNVEV (reference sequence). There are 13 residues in the CDR3.